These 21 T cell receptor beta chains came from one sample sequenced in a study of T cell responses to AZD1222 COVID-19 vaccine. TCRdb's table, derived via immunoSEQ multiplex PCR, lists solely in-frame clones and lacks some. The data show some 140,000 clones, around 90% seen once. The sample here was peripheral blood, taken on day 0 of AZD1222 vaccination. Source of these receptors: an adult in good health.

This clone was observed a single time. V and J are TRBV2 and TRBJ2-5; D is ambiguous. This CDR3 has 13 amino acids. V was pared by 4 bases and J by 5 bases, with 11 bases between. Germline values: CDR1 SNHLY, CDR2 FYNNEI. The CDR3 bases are TGTGCCAGCAGTGCTTGGCAGCGCGAGACCCAGTACTTC. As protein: CASSAWQRETQYF.

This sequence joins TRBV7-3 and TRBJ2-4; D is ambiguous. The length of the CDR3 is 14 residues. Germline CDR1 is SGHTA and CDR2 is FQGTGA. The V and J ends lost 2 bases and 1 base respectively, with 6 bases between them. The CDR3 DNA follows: TGTGCCAGCAGCTTACAGCCTGCCAAAAACATTCAGTACTTC. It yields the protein CASSLQPAKNIQYF.

The CDR3 loop reads CASSLTASGGTGELFF. The CDR3 DNA reads as TGTGCCAGCAGTTTAACGGCTAGCGGGGGCACGGGGGAGCTGTTTTTT. This chain connects TRBV27 to TRBJ2-2, with 10 bases matching TRBD2. Germline-derived CDR1 and CDR2 are MNHEY and SMNVEV (reference sequence). Trimming cost V 2 bases and J 8 bases; bases outside gene matches: 8. The CDR3 runs 16 residues.

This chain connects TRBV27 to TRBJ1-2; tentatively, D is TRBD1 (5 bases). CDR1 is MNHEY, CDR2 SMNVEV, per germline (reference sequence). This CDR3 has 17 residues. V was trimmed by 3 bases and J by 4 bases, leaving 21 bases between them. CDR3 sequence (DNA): TGTGCCAGCAGTTTGACCCCGGGAAGGGGTGAGACCTATGGCTACACCTTC. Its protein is CASSLTPGRGETYGYTF.

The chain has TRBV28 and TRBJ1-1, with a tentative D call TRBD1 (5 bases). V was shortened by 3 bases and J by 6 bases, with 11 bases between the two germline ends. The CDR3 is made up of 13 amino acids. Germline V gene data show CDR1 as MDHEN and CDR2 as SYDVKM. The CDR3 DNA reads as TGTGCCAGCAGTTTGGGACCTCCTCCTGAAGCTTTCTTT. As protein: CASSLGPPPEAFF.

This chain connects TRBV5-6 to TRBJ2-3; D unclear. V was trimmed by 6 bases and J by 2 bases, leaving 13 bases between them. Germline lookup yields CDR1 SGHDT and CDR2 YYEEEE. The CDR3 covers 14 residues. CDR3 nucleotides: TGTGCCAGCACCCAGACATTACTCACAGATACGCAGTATTTT. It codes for CASTQTLLTDTQYF. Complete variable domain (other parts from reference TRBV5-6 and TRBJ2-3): DAGVTQSPTHLIKTRGQQVTLRCSPKSGHDTVSWYQQALGQGPQFIFQYYEEEERQRGNFPDRFSGHQFPNYSSELNVNALLLGDSALYLCASTQTLLTDTQYFGPGTRLTVL.

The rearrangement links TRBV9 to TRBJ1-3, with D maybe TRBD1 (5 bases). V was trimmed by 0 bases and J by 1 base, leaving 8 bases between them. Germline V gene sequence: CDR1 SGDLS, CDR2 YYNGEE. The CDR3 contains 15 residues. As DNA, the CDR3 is TGTGCCAGCAGCGTAGGATCAGGGTCTGGAAACACCATATATTTT. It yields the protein CASSVGSGSGNTIYF. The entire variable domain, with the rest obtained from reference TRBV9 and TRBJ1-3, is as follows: DSGVTQTPKHLITATGQRVTLRCSPRSGDLSVYWYQQSLDQGLQFLIQYYNGEERAKGNILERFSAQQFPDLHSELNLSSLELGDSALYFCASSVGSGSGNTIYFGEGSWLTVV.

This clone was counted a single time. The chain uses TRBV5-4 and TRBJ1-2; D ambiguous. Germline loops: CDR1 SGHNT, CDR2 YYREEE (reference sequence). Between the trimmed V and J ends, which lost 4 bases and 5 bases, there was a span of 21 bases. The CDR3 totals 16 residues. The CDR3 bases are TGTGCCAGCAGCCCTGCGGCGGGTCTCGAGGTGTATGGCTACACCTTC. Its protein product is CASSPAAGLEVYGYTF.

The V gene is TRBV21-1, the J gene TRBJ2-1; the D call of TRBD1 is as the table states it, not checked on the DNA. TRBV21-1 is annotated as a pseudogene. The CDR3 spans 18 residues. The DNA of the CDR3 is TGTGCCAGCAAAACGGAGAAGGGGCAGCGTAACTCCTACAATGAGCAGTTCTTC. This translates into CASKTEKGQRNSYNEQFF.

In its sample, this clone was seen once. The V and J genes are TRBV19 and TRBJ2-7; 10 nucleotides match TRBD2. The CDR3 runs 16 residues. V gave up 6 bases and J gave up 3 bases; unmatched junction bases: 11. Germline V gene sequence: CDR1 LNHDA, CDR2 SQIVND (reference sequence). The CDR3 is CASSPWSGRAHYEQYF. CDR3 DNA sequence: TGTGCCAGTAGCCCCTGGAGCGGGAGGGCTCACTACGAGCAGTACTTC.

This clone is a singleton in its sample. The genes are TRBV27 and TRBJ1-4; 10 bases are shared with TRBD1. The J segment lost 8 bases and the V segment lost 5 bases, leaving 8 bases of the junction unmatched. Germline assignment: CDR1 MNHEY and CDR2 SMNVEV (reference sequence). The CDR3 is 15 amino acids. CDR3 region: CASSPEPGQGEKLFF. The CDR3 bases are TGTGCCAGCAGTCCTGAACCGGGACAGGGGGAAAAACTGTTTTTT.

Here the CDR3 reads CASSNLAGGPNEQYF. The CDR3 region has the DNA TGTGCCAGCAGCAATCTAGCGGGAGGGCCGAACGAGCAGTACTTC. This chain joins TRBV7-8 and TRBJ2-7; 12 bases line up with TRBD2. V dropped 5 bases and J dropped 5; count of bases not matched to a gene: 7. The length of the CDR3 is 15 residues. CDR1 is SGHVS and CDR2 is FQNEAQ in the germline V gene.

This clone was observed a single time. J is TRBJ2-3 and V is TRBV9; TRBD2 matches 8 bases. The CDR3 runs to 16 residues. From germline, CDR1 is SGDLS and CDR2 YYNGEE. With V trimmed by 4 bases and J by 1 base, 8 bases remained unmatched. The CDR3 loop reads CASSPRAGEGTDTQYF. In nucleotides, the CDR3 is TGTGCCAGCAGCCCGCGAGCGGGAGAGGGCACAGATACGCAGTATTTT.

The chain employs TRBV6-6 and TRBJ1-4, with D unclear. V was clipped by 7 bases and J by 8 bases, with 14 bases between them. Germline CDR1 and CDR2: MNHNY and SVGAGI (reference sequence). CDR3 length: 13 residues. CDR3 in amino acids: CASTLAGEEKLFF. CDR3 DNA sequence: TGTGCCAGCACCCTCGCCGGGGAAGAAAAACTGTTTTTT.

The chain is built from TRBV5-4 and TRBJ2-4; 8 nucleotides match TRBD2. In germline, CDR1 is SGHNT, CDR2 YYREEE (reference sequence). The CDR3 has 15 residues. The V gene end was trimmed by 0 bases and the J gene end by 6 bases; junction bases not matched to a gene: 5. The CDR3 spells CASSLGGAGVNIQYF. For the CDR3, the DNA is TGTGCCAGCAGCTTGGGGGGAGCGGGAGTAAACATTCAGTACTTC.

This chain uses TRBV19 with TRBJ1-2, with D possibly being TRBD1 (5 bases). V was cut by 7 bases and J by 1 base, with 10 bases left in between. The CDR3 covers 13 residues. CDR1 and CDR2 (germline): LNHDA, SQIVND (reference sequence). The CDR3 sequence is CASKGRVNYGYTF. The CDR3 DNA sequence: TGTGCCAGTAAAGGCAGGGTTAACTATGGCTACACCTTC.

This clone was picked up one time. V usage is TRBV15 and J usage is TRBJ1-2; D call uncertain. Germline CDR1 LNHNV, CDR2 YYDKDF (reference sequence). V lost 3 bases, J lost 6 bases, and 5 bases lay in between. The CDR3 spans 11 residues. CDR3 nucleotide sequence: TGTGCCACCAGCAGCCGCGATGGCTACACCTTC. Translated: CATSSRDGYTF.

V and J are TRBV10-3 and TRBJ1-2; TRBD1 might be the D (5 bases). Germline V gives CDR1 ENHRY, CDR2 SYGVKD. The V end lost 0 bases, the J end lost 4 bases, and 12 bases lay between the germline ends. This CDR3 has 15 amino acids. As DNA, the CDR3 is TGTGCCATCAGTGAGTCATGGAAGGGGAGCTATGGCTACACCTTC. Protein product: CAISESWKGSYGYTF.

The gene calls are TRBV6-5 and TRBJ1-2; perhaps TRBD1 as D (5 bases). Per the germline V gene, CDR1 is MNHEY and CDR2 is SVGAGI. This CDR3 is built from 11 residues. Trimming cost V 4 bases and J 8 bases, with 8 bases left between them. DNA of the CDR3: TGTGCCAGCAGTTGGGACTTGGGCTACACCTTC. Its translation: CASSWDLGYTF.

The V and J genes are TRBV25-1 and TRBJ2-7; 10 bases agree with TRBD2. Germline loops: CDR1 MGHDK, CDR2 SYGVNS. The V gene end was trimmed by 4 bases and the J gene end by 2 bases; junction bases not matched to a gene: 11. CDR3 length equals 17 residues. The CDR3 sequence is CASSGPRLAGSTYEQYF. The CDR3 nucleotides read TGTGCCAGCAGTGGACCCCGACTAGCGGGTTCCACCTACGAGCAGTACTTC.

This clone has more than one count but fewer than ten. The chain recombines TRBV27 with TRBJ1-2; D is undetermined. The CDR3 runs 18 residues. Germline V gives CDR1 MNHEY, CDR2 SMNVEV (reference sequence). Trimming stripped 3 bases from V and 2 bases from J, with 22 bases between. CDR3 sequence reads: CASSFRSPNSEGNYGYTF. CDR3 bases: TGTGCCAGCAGTTTTCGCAGCCCCAACTCAGAGGGAAACTATGGCTACACCTTC.